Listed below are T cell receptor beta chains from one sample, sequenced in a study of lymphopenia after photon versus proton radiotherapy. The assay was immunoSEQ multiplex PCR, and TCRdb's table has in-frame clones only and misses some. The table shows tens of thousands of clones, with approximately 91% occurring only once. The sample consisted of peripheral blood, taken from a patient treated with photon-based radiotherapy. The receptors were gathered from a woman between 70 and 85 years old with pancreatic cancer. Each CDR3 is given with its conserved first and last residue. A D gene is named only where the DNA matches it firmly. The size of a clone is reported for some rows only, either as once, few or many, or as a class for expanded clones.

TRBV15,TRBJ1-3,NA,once,CATSRNQGIGLFISGNTIYF,TGTGCCACCAGCAGAAATCAAGGGATTGGTTTGTTTATCTCTGGAAACACCATATATTTT
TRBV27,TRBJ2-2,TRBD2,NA,CASSLRASGTNTGELFF,TGTGCCAGCAGTTTACGGGCTAGCGGTACGAACACCGGGGAGCTGTTTTTT
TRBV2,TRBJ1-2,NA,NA,CASSDRSGWYGYTF,TGTGCCAGCAGTGACCGGAGTGGTTGGTATGGCTACACCTTC
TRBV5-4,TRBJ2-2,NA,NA,CASSPAGAGAGELFF,TGTGCCAGCAGCCCAGCAGGGGCGGGTGCCGGGGAGCTGTTTTTT
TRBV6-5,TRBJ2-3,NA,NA,CASSTAGTDTQYF,TGTGCCAGCAGCACTGCGGGCACAGATACGCAGTATTTT
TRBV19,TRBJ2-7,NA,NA,CASSMGGSLYEQYF,TGTGCCAGTAGTATGGGTGGTAGTCTCTACGAGCAGTACTTC
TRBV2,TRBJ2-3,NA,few,CASSEGVDTQYF,TGTGCCAGCAGTGAAGGGGTGGATACGCAGTATTTT
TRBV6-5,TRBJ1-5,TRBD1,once,CASSYSGQLNQPQHF,TGTGCCAGCAGTTACTCGGGACAGCTCAATCAGCCCCAGCATTTT
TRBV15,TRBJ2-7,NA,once,CATSSQGWGEQYF,TGTGCCACCAGCAGTCAGGGATGGGGCGAGCAGTACTTC
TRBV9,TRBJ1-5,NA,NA,CASSLGDYSNQPQHF,TGTGCCAGCAGCCTGGGGGATTATAGCAATCAGCCCCAGCATTTT
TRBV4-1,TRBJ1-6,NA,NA,CASSRDSYNSPLHF,TGCGCCAGCAGCCGGGACTCCTATAATTCACCCCTCCACTTT
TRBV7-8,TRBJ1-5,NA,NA,CASTPGWSPLSNQPQHF,TGTGCCAGCACCCCAGGCTGGTCCCCACTTAGCAATCAGCCCCAGCATTTT
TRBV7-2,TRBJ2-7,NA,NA,CASSLGFSGDLSYEQYF,TGTGCCAGCAGCTTAGGTTTCTCGGGGGACTTGTCCTACGAGCAGTACTTC
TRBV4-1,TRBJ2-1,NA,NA,CASSSGEHEQFF,TGCGCCAGCAGCTCGGGAGAACATGAGCAGTTCTTC
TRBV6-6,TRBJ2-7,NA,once,CASSYGRGAYEQYF,TGTGCCAGCAGTTACGGCAGGGGAGCCTACGAGCAGTACTTC
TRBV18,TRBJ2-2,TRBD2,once,CASSPQGTSGNTGELFF,TGTGCCAGCTCACCCCAGGGGACTAGCGGGAACACCGGGGAGCTGTTTTTT
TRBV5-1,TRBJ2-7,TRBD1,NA,CASSGTTGSPYEQYF,TGCGCCAGCAGCGGAACGACAGGGTCCCCCTACGAGCAGTACTTC
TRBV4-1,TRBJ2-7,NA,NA,CASSQTRDEGYEQYF,TGCGCCAGCAGCCAGACCCGGGACGAGGGGTACGAGCAGTACTTC
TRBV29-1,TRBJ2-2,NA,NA,CIITGEERDTGELFF,TGCATCATCACAGGGGAGGAACGGGACACCGGGGAGCTGTTTTTT
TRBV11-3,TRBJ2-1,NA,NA,CASSPTLRAYNEQFF,TGTGCCAGCAGCCCCACTCTCCGGGCGTACAATGAGCAGTTCTTC
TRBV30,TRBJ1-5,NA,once,CAWSGDDQPQHF,TGTGCCTGGAGTGGGGACGATCAGCCCCAGCATTTT
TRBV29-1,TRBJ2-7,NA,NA,CSVVRGAYEQYF,TGCAGCGTTGTCAGGGGGGCCTACGAGCAGTACTTC
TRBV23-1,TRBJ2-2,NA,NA,CASSQDHRENTGELFF,TGCGCCAGCAGTCAGGACCACAGGGAAAACACCGGGGAGCTGTTTTTT
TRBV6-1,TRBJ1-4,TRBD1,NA,CASQSSGGGLEKLFF,TGTGCCAGCCAATCCTCAGGGGGGGGACTTGAAAAACTGTTTTTT
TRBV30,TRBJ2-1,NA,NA,CAWSVQYNEQFF,TGTGCCTGGAGTGTACAGTACAATGAGCAGTTCTTC
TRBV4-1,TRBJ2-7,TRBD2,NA,CASSPSLAGAREQYF,TGCGCCAGCAGCCCCAGTCTTGCGGGAGCTCGCGAGCAGTACTTC
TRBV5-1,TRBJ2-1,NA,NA,CASSLGGASSYNEQFF,TGCGCCAGCAGCTTGGGGGGCGCAAGCTCCTACAATGAGCAGTTCTTC
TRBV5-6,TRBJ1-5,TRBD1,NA,CASSITPGQLNQPQHF,TGTGCCAGCAGCATAACGCCGGGACAGTTAAATCAGCCCCAGCATTTT
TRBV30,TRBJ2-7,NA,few,CVGSGCSYEQYF,TGTGTAGGGTCGGGTTGCTCCTACGAGCAGTACTTC
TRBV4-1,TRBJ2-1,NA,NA,CASSPLLLVEQFF,TGCGCCAGCAGCCCGTTACTTTTGGTTGAGCAGTTCTTC
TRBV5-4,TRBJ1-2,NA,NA,CASSQRNYGYTF,TGTGCCAGCAGCCAAAGGAACTATGGCTACACCTTC
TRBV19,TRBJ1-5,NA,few,CASSIETGRRQPQHF,TGTGCCAGTAGTATAGAAACGGGGCGGCGACAGCCCCAGCATTTT
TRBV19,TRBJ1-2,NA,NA,CASSPSPRVSGYTF,TGTGCCAGTAGTCCCAGTCCGAGGGTCAGCGGCTACACCTTC
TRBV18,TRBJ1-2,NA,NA,CASSPDIGPIANYGYTF,TGTGCCAGCTCACCAGACATCGGACCGATAGCTAACTATGGCTACACCTTC
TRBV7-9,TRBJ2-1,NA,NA,CASSPVTGLLYNEQFF,TGTGCCAGCAGCCCAGTCACGGGACTTCTTTACAATGAGCAGTTCTTC
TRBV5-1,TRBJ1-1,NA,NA,CASTLGGFTEAFF,TGCGCCTCCACGCTTGGGGGGTTCACTGAAGCTTTCTTT
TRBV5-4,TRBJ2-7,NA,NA,CATGNRTRTYERQYF,TGTGCCACCGGGAACCGGACAAGGACCTACGAGCGGCAGTACTTC
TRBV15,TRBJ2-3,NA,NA,CATSRDVGDTQYF,TGTGCCACCAGCAGAGATGTGGGAGATACGCAGTATTTT
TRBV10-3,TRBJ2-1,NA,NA,CAIRAEDRNEQFF,TGTGCCATCAGGGCCGAGGATCGAAATGAGCAGTTCTTC
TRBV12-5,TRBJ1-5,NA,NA,CASGPGGTADQPQHF,TGTGCTAGTGGTCCCGGGGGGACTGCCGATCAGCCCCAGCATTTT
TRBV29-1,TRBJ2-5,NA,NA,CSVEDRFQETQYF,TGCAGCGTGGAGGACAGATTCCAAGAGACCCAGTACTTC
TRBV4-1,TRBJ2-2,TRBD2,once,CASSLGLARNTGELFF,TGCGCCAGCAGCCTGGGACTAGCGAGGAACACCGGGGAGCTGTTTTTT
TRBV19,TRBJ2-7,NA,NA,CASSIGPDSSYEQYF,TGTGCCAGTAGTATAGGTCCGGATAGCTCCTACGAGCAGTACTTC
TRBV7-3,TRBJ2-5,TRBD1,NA,CASSPRTGSGAQYF,TGTGCCAGCAGCCCTCGGACAGGGTCCGGGGCCCAGTACTTC
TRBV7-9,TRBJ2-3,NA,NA,CASSTDSTDTQYF,TGTGCCAGCAGCACAGATAGCACAGATACGCAGTATTTT
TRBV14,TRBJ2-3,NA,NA,CASSGPGDTQYF,TGTGCCAGCAGCGGACCGGGAGATACGCAGTATTTT
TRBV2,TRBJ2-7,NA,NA,CASSVTGLAQYF,TGTGCCAGCAGTGTAACAGGGTTAGCGCAGTACTTC
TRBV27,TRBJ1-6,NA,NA,CASSFQNSPLHF,TGTGCCAGCAGTTTCCAGAATTCACCCCTCCACTTT
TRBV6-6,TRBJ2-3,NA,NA,CASSLPGPTDTQYF,TGTGCCAGCAGTTTACCGGGGCCCACAGATACGCAGTATTTT
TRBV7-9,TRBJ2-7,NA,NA,CASSSLVDNYEQYF,TGTGCCAGCAGCTCCCTCGTGGACAACTACGAGCAGTACTTC
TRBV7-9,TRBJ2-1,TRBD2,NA,CASSPGLAGGGNEQFF,TGTGCCAGCAGCCCGGGACTAGCGGGGGGAGGGAATGAGCAGTTCTTC
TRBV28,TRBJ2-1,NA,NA,CASSLSPPPEQFF,TGTGCCAGCAGTTTATCCCCCCCGCCTGAGCAGTTCTTC
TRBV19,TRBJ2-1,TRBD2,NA,CASSKGLAGVNEQFF,TGTGCCAGTAGTAAGGGCCTAGCGGGAGTTAATGAGCAGTTCTTC
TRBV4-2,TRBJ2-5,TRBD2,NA,CASSQGPSGRAETQYF,TGTGCCAGCAGCCAAGGTCCTAGCGGGAGGGCGGAGACCCAGTACTTC
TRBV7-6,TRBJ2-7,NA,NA,CASSEGWDSYEQYF,TGTGCCAGCAGCGAAGGGTGGGATTCCTACGAGCAGTACTTC